Sequencing of this TCR beta chain was carried out in a study of blood T cells in healthy people across ages. About the research overall: Researchers report that template switching captured about one barcoded beta molecule per two T cells. Study-wide results and caveats: The study lacked donor CMV status, which possibly confounded expanded clonotype changes. Getting older went along with TCR beta diversity per million T cells dropping roughly linearly.

The draw of peripheral blood yielded ten milliliters from each donor. Then a second PCR, running about 7 to 11 cycles, was carried out with a sample-barcoded 5' primer and a J-beta primer mix. From the 5' RACE reads, TCRdb called clonotypes with MiXCR, one entry per CDR3 protein. The sample lists approximately 810,000 distinct CDR3 sequences; approximately 35% were seen once. Remarks on this clonotype: Its specificity is not known.

There are 15 residues in the CDR3. The germline CDR1 and CDR2 sequences are SGDLS and YYNGEE. Trimming took off 0 bases at V and 2 bases at J, with 11 bases between the two ends. The rearrangement uses TRBV9 and TRBJ1-1, with D unclear. The sequencing sample was made of blood. The sequence derives from a young man in good health. The CDR3 loop is CASSVGPSPNTEAFF. In nucleotides, the CDR3 is TGTGCCAGCAGCGTAGGTCCCAGCCCAAACACTGAAGCTTTCTTT.